A single sample gave rise to the 16 T cell receptor beta chains below, sequenced in a study of blood T cells in healthy people across ages. Next came a second PCR, run for about 6 to 11 cycles, which used a sample-barcoded 5' primer along with a J-beta primer mix. In TCRdb, the 5' RACE reads were re-called with MiXCR into one record per CDR3 protein. The sample includes some 710,000 distinct CDR3 sequences, around 50% seen only once; the top ten take around a sixth. Sequencing was done on a sample of blood. The receptors shown here come from a man older than 75 in good health.

CDR3 nucleotide sequence: TGCAGTGCCCCAGGGGTCGGGGAGCTGTTTTTT. Translated: CSAPGVGELFF. The J gene is TRBJ2-2, the V gene TRBV20-1, with D perhaps matching TRBD1 (6 bases). CDR1 and CDR2 from the germline V gene are DFQATT and SNEGSKA (reference sequence). The CDR3 has 11 residues. Trimming took off 6 bases at V and 7 bases at J, with 9 bases between the two ends.

The chain links TRBV5-1 to TRBJ2-5, with a tentative D call TRBD2 (6 bases). Trimming removed 4 bases from V and 5 bases from J, with 12 bases in between. Germline V lookup: CDR1 SGHRS, CDR2 YFSETQ. The CDR3 consists of 13 residues. CDR3 protein: CASSQGLVETQYF. CDR3 DNA: TGCGCCAGCAGCCAGGGACTCGTGGAGACCCAGTACTTC. The variable domain in full, completed from reference TRBV5-1 and TRBJ2-5, reads KAGVTQTPRYLIKTRGQQVTLSCSPISGHRSVSWYQQTPGQGLQFLFEYFSETQRNKGNFPGRFSGRQFSNSRSEMNVSTLELGDSALYLCASSQGLVETQYFGPGTRLLVL.

J is TRBJ1-1 and V is TRBV7-2; 7 bases fit TRBD1. The CDR3 extends over 14 amino acids. Losses at the gene ends were 5 bases for V and 11 bases for J; bases not matched to a gene: 14. CDR1 SGHTA and CDR2 FQGNSA come from the germline V gene. The CDR3 reads CASSIGTAVWSAFF. The CDR3, as DNA: TGTGCCAGCAGCATCGGGACAGCGGTTTGGTCGGCTTTCTTT.

The rearrangement joins TRBV30 to TRBJ2-1, with 10 bases aligning to TRBD2. This CDR3 is built from 16 residues. Looked up from germline, CDR1 is GTSNPN and CDR2 is SVGIG (reference sequence). V was pared by 0 bases and J by 8 bases, with 10 bases of the junction left unmatched. CDR3 coding DNA: TGTGCCTGGAGTGTCGGAATGGCTAGCGGGAGCTATGAGCAGTTCTTC. It translates to CAWSVGMASGSYEQFF.

This clonotype was found a few times. This chain joins TRBV28 and TRBJ2-7, with 10 positions matching TRBD2. The trim removed 8 bases at V and 2 bases at J, leaving 9 bases unmatched. The CDR3 contains 15 residues. Germline values: CDR1 MDHEN, CDR2 SYDVKM. The CDR3 reads CASAIAGGGTYEQYF. Here the CDR3 DNA reads TGTGCCAGCGCGATAGCGGGAGGTGGGACCTACGAGCAGTACTTC. Combining the CDR3 with reference TRBV28 and TRBJ2-7 gives the whole variable domain DVKVTQSSRYLVKRTGEKVFLECVQDMDHENMFWYRQDPGLGLRLIYFSYDVKMKEKGDIPEGYSVSREKKERFSLILESASTNQTSMYLCASAIAGGGTYEQYFGPGTRLTVT.

The chain employs TRBV14 and TRBJ2-4; TRBD2 might be the D (6 bases). CDR1 is SGHDN, CDR2 FVKESK, per germline. The CDR3 is 16 amino acids. Trimming took 2 bases from V and 3 from J, leaving 14 bases between them. Here the CDR3 DNA reads TGTGCCAGCAGCCAACGACTAGGCGCAGGCAAAAACATTCAGTACTTC. It translates to CASSQRLGAGKNIQYF.

V usage is TRBV12-1 and J usage is TRBJ2-7; the table's D call, TRBD2, was not checked against the DNA. TRBV12-1 is annotated as a pseudogene. The CDR3 is made up of 18 amino acids. The CDR3 protein is CASSDTAGLLAGVYEQYF. DNA for the CDR3: TGTGCCAGCAGCGATACCGCAGGATTACTAGCGGGAGTGTACGAGCAGTACTTC.

This clonotype was seen many times. The rearrangement joins TRBV12-3 or TRBV12-4 to TRBJ2-7; a weak D match, TRBD1 (6 bases). V lost 2 bases to trimming and J lost 0 bases, with 8 bases between them. This CDR3 spans 14 amino acids. CDR3 loop: CASSLQGNSYEQYF. The CDR3 nucleotides are TGTGCCAGCAGTTTACAGGGGAACTCCTACGAGCAGTACTTC.

The V and J genes are TRBV29-1 and TRBJ2-2; perhaps TRBD1 as D (5 bases). In germline, CDR1 is SQVTM, CDR2 ANQGSEA. V was cut by 2 bases and J by 0 bases, with 7 bases left in between. CDR3 length equals 14 residues. The CDR3 coding sequence is TGCAGCGTTGAAATACAGGCGAACACCGGGGAGCTGTTTTTT. This codes for CSVEIQANTGELFF.

In the case of this clonotype: A read error may produce the germline difference seen at one junction end. The genes are TRBV7-7 and TRBJ2-3, with 14 bases identical to TRBD2. The CDR3 has 16 residues. Germline CDR1 is SSHAT and CDR2 is FNYEAQ (reference sequence). CDR3 loop: CASSPGLAGAPDTQYF. The CDR3 DNA follows: TGTGCTAGCAGCCCGGGACTAGCGGGAGCCCCAGATACGCAGTATTTT.

The CDR3 nucleotides read TGTGCCAGCAGCGTAGGCGTGGCGGGCCTATTGGAGCAGTACTTC. This sequence encodes CASSVGVAGLLEQYF. V usage is TRBV9 and J usage is TRBJ2-5; D may be TRBD2 (5 bases). Germline CDR1 reads SGDLS; CDR2 reads YYNGEE. CDR3 size: 15 residues. The ends were cut back, 0 bases at V and 11 bases at J, with 20 bases in the middle. The complete variable domain, with remaining parts taken from reference TRBV9 and TRBJ2-5, reads DSGVTQTPKHLITATGQRVTLRCSPRSGDLSVYWYQQSLDQGLQFLIQYYNGEERAKGNILERFSAQQFPDLHSELNLSSLELGDSALYFCASSVGVAGLLEQYFGPGTRLLVL.

This sequence joins TRBV24-1 and TRBJ2-3; the D gene is possibly TRBD2 (5 bases). This CDR3 is built from 16 residues. The germline CDR1 and CDR2 sequences are KGHDR and SFDVKD. V was trimmed by 3 bases and J by 0 bases, leaving 12 bases between them. CDR3 bases: TGTGCCACCAGTGATGAGGACTTTTCTAGCACAGATACGCAGTATTTT. Translated, it gives CATSDEDFSSTDTQYF.

V usage is TRBV12-3 or TRBV12-4 and J usage is TRBJ2-1, with unresolved D. The J call may be incorrect, as the DNA end agrees better with TRBJ2-7. This CDR3 has 14 residues. As DNA, the CDR3 is TGTGCCAGCATGAGTCGGAGCTCCTACAATGAGCAGTACTTC. Protein product: CASMSRSSYNEQYF.

This clonotype was observed many times. The chain combines TRBV18 with TRBJ2-7, with 9 bases that match TRBD1. The germline V gene encodes CDR1 KGHSH and CDR2 LQKENI. CDR3 length: 13 residues. Germline trimming cut 5 bases from V and 4 bases from J; bases unmatched to any gene: 3. The CDR3 DNA is TGTGCCAGCTCAGCCGGACAGGGGTACGAGCAGTACTTC. Translating gives CASSAGQGYEQYF.

In its sample, this clonotype was seen many times. V and J are TRBV12-3 or TRBV12-4 and TRBJ2-1, with a weak D call TRBD2 (5 bases). Trimming left V 7 bases short and J 0 bases short, with 10 bases between. The CDR3 extends over 14 amino acids. The CDR3 DNA follows: TGTGCCAGCACTTTTGGGAGCTCCTACAATGAGCAGTTCTTC. It encodes CASTFGSSYNEQFF.

Points on this clonotype: A read error is possible here, since a much larger clone lies one base away. The chain has TRBV29-1 and TRBJ2-7, with TRBD1 matching over 10 bases. The last part of the DNA fits TRBJ2-5 better; the J call may be wrong. CDR3 length: 15 amino acids. Germline CDR1 SQVTM, CDR2 ANQGSEA. In DNA form, the CDR3 reads TGCAGCCTTCGGGACAGGGGAGCCTATGAGGAGACCCAGTACTTC. This gives the protein CSLRDRGAYEETQYF.